This TCR beta chain stems from a study of T cells in Graves' hyperthyroidism and ophthalmopathy. Whole-study context: Peripheral blood was secured at the point of initial diagnosis, before any treatment.

The V and J ends lost 6 bases and 4 bases respectively, with 11 bases between them. The CDR3 extends over 12 amino acids. Looked up from germline, CDR1 is DFQATT and CDR2 is SNEGSKA (reference sequence). Regions amplified from RNA transcripts were the TCR beta CDR3 regions. The TCR CDR3 first-round RT-PCR relied on the HTBI primer set. TCRdb itself ran the multiplex PCR reads through MiXCR, one entry per CDR3 protein. The top ten hold around half of the sample, which has around 340,000 distinct CDR3 sequences, around 20% seen once. In its sample, this clonotype was seen a few times. The target antigen is unknown. Overall study findings and caveats: From stable hyperthyroidism, ophthalmopathy was set apart by a 13 V-J model.

Orbital computed tomography, thyroid ultrasound, serum thyroxine and TRAb, and clinical symptoms together informed the diagnoses. Extraction of PBMCs used more than 8.5 ml of fresh peripheral blood. This receptor was identified in a woman aged 45-65 years with Graves' hyperthyroidism. The genes are TRBV20-1 and TRBJ2-3; maybe TRBD2 (5 bases). Sequencing was carried out using blood. The CDR3 here is CSAILVADTQYF. Here the CDR3 DNA reads TGCAGTGCGATACTAGTCGCAGATACGCAGTATTTT.